Below are 15 T cell receptor beta chains sequenced from a single sample in a study of T cell changes during pregnancy in multiple sclerosis. TCRdb's table, derived via immunoSEQ multiplex PCR, lists solely in-frame clones and lacks some. The sample gives roughly 40,000 clones, approximately 94% of which show up once; under 0.4% is in the top ten. Sequenced material: CD4+ T cells from peripheral blood mononuclear cells, taken after pregnancy. The receptors shown here come from a female donor with multiple sclerosis, enrolled in a pregnancy study.

The chain carries TRBV5-6 and TRBJ2-1; D might be TRBD2 (7 bases). The CDR3 is 16 residues long. Germline V CDR1 and CDR2: SGHDT, YYEEEE. The V gene lost 2 bases and the J gene lost 8 bases, with 20 bases spanning the gap. CDR3 residues: CASSFPSLAGADEQFF. The CDR3 region has the DNA TGTGCCAGCAGCTTTCCGTCCTTGGCGGGGGCAGATGAGCAGTTCTTC.

The chain couples TRBV11-2 to TRBJ2-1, with D possibly matching TRBD2 (5 bases). CDR3 size: 13 residues. Trimming removed 4 bases at V and 6 bases at J, with 10 bases between. CDR1 SGHAT and CDR2 FQNNGV come from the germline V gene. The DNA for the CDR3 is TGTGCCAGCAGCTCGGGATTTATCAATGAGCAGTTCTTC. It yields the protein CASSSGFINEQFF. The whole variable domain, filled in from reference TRBV11-2 and TRBJ2-1, reads EAGVAQSPRYKIIEKRQSVAFWCNPISGHATLYWYQQILGQGPKLLIQFQNNGVVDDSQLPKDRFSAERLKGVDSTLKIQPAKLEDSAVYLCASSSGFINEQFFGPGTRLTVL.

The chain combines TRBV6-6 with TRBJ2-3; TRBD1 aligns across 8 bases. CDR1 is MNHNY, CDR2 SVGAGI, per germline (reference sequence). The CDR3 extends over 16 amino acids. V dropped 2 bases and J dropped 7; count of bases not matched to a gene: 11. This CDR3 reads CASSYLRTGGPNTQYF. The CDR3 nucleotides are TGTGCCAGCAGTTACCTTCGAACAGGGGGTCCAAATACGCAGTATTTT.

The chain links TRBV4-1 to TRBJ2-2, with D possibly being TRBD2 (6 bases). The V gene's germline CDR1 is MGHRA and CDR2 YSYEKL. Trimming removed 4 bases at V and 2 bases at J, with 14 bases between. This CDR3 has 16 residues. The chain's CDR3 is CASSPIAGPNTGELFF. CDR3 nucleotide sequence: TGCGCCAGCAGCCCGATCGCGGGACCCAACACCGGGGAGCTGTTTTTT.

The chain links TRBV7-2 to TRBJ1-5; TRBD1 might be the D (5 bases). Trimming stripped 5 bases from V and 5 bases from J, with 13 bases between. Germline-derived CDR1 and CDR2 are SGHTA and FQGNSA. CDR3 size: 14 residues. CDR3 nucleotide sequence: TGTGCCAGCAGCCCAGGGTCTGGAGATCAGCCCCAGCATTTT. Protein product: CASSPGSGDQPQHF.

The chain joins TRBV2 to TRBJ2-2, with TRBD2 matching 9 bases. V gave up 7 bases and J gave up 5 bases; unmatched junction bases: 5. Germline CDR1 is SNHLY and CDR2 is FYNNEI. CDR3 length: 14 amino acids. The CDR3 loop reads CASTLAGRTGELFF. CDR3 DNA: TGTGCCAGCACTCTAGCGGGGAGGACCGGGGAGCTGTTTTTT.

V and J are TRBV5-6 and TRBJ2-3; 15 nucleotides line up with TRBD2. V trimming: 3 bases; J trimming: 6 bases; junction bases outside the gene matches: 5. The CDR3 has 16 amino acids. The germline V gene encodes CDR1 SGHDT and CDR2 YYEEEE. The CDR3 protein is CASSWGTSGGRDTQYF. The CDR3 DNA is TGTGCCAGCAGCTGGGGGACTAGCGGGGGGCGGGATACGCAGTATTTT.

V gene TRBV5-4 combines with J gene TRBJ2-6; 7 bases map to TRBD2. From germline, CDR1 is SGHNT and CDR2 YYREEE (reference sequence). The CDR3 totals 18 residues. V was clipped by 2 bases and J by 2 bases; unmatched bases: 10. CDR3: CASSFRAVTSAGANVLTF. Written as DNA, the CDR3 is TGTGCCAGCAGCTTTCGCGCCGTAACTAGCGCTGGGGCCAACGTCCTGACTTTC.

The genes are TRBV6-5 and TRBJ2-7; D gene ambiguous. This CDR3 has 16 amino acids. Germline values: CDR1 MNHEY, CDR2 SVGAGI. V lost 0 bases and J lost 1, with 13 bases in between. The CDR3 DNA follows: TGTGCCAGCAGTTACTCGTACAGTCGATCTTCCTACGAGCAGTACTTC. This sequence encodes CASSYSYSRSSYEQYF.

The chain links TRBV19 to TRBJ2-2, with 14 bases that match TRBD2. CDR3 length equals 16 residues. Germline assignment: CDR1 LNHDA and CDR2 SQIVND (reference sequence). Trimming cost V 2 bases and J 5 bases; bases outside gene matches: 1. The DNA for the CDR3 is TGTGCCAGTAGTATACGACTAGCGGGGGGGACCGGGGAGCTGTTTTTT. Its protein is CASSIRLAGGTGELFF.

This clone has more than one count but fewer than ten. The V and J genes are TRBV15 and TRBJ1-4; 7 bases are a match to TRBD1. This CDR3 contains 16 residues. Germline CDR1 reads LNHNV; CDR2 reads YYDKDF (reference sequence). V shed 0 bases, J shed 2 bases, and the junction held 3 bases outside the gene matches. Here the CDR3 reads CATSRDPTGTNEKLFF. In DNA form, the CDR3 reads TGTGCCACCAGCAGAGATCCGACAGGGACTAATGAAAAACTGTTTTTT.

The chain uses TRBV19 and TRBJ2-7; perhaps TRBD1 as D (6 bases). The germline V gene has CDR1 LNHDA and CDR2 SQIVND (reference sequence). V was pared by 5 bases and J by 2 bases, with 16 bases between. The CDR3 spans 15 residues. In nucleotides, the CDR3 is TGTGCCAGTAGTCCCGGACAGAATTGGGCCTACGAGCAGTACTTC. This gives the protein CASSPGQNWAYEQYF.

This sequence joins TRBV19 and TRBJ1-1; D remains unclear. CDR1 LNHDA and CDR2 SQIVND come from the germline V gene (reference sequence). This CDR3 has 14 amino acids. The ends were cut back, 8 bases at V and 1 base at J, with 14 bases in the middle. The DNA for the CDR3 is TGTGCCAGTTCGTTTATCCCTTCGAACACTGAAGCTTTCTTT. Its protein product is CASSFIPSNTEAFF.

The chain carries TRBV29-1 and TRBJ1-5; D possibly corresponds to TRBD1 (5 bases). The CDR3 spans 14 residues. Trimming pared 6 bases from V and 7 bases from J, leaving 19 bases between. Germline CDR1 SQVTM, CDR2 ANQGSEA. The CDR3 bases are TGCAGCGTCGGGGGGGGGGTTGGCTACCAGCCCCAGCATTTT. It yields the protein CSVGGGVGYQPQHF. The entire variable domain, with the rest obtained from reference TRBV29-1 and TRBJ1-5, is as follows: SAVISQKPSRDICQRGTSLTIQCQVDSQVTMMFWYRQQPGQSLTLIATANQGSEATYESGFVIDKFPISRPNLTFSTLTVSNMSPEDSSIYLCSVGGGVGYQPQHFGDGTRLSIL.

The chain joins TRBV5-1 to TRBJ1-4, with no clear D. The V gene's germline CDR1 is SGHRS and CDR2 YFSETQ. The CDR3 loop spans 14 amino acids. The V end was cut by 0 bases, the J end by 4 bases, with 7 bases between. The CDR3 loop reads CASSLGQFNEKLFF. As DNA, the CDR3 is TGCGCCAGCAGCTTGGGCCAGTTTAATGAAAAACTGTTTTTT.